Included here is one TCR beta chain sequence, with context. Its specificity is not known. These data come from a study of immune characteristics of hereditary and idiopathic chronic pancreatitis. The pancreas tissue came from patients undergoing total pancreatectomy with islet autotransplantation. No T cell sorting was done; genomic DNA came straight from bulk pancreas tissue. Generated by immunoSEQ multiplex PCR, the TCRdb table keeps only in-frame clones and is missing some. This table holds 2,000 or so clones, about three quarters found once. Study conclusions and caveats: Vbeta-Jbeta usage, including TRBV10, TRBV19, TRBV23 and TRBV5, differed by pancreatitis type.

The CDR3 consists of 10 residues. This sequence originates from a human donor with chronic pancreatitis. Sequencing was performed on pancreas tissue with idiopathic chronic pancreatitis. This chain joins TRBV21-1 and TRBJ1-2. TRBV21-1 is marked as a pseudogene. The CDR3 nucleotides are TGTGCCAGCAGCACGAGTCGCTACACCTTC. Its protein product is CASSTSRYTF.